This T cell receptor (beta chain) came from a study of shared clonotypes between healthy human individuals. Findings and caveats of the study: Memory subsets had estimated richness that was generally smaller than that of naive subsets.

Method: immunoSEQ multiplex PCR; TCRdb's copy keeps in-frame clones and lacks some. The table records about 1 million clones, more than 60% of them present only once. Remarks on this clone: Its target is not known.

CDR1 LNHDA and CDR2 SQIVND come from the germline V gene (reference sequence). V lost 4 bases and J 2 bases, leaving 7 bases between the germline ends. The CDR3 contains 13 residues. The clonotype originates from a man younger than 35 in good health. The rearrangement links TRBV19 to TRBJ2-3; no clear D gene. Sequencing used memory CD4+ T cells sorted from blood. Subset described: CD45RA-negative fraction. CDR3: CASSKVITDTQYF. The CDR3 DNA sequence: TGTGCCAGTAGTAAAGTCATCACAGATACGCAGTATTTT.